Below, 27 T cell receptor beta chains from the same sample are listed, as sequenced in a study of T cells in Graves' hyperthyroidism and ophthalmopathy (dated by TCRdb to between 2018 and 2021). The library was produced with multiplex PCR. Sequencer: Illumina HiSeq 2000. The TCR beta CDR3 regions were amplified from RNA transcripts. A first-round RT-PCR of the TCR CDR3 used the HTBI primer set with the Qiagen OneStep RT-PCR kit. TCRdb reprocessing: public reads trimmed at Q25 with fastp, clones called with MiXCR, in-frame beta chains kept. Every distinct CDR3 protein forms one entry, paired with its most common genes and DNA. For this sample there are some 620,000 distinct CDR3 sequences; 15% to 20% appear just once. Clones ranked in the top ten supply 3.8% of the sample. The sample comprised blood. All receptors come from a woman in her 30s with Graves' hyperthyroidism.

This clonotype was detected ten times or more. This sequence joins TRBV20-1 and TRBJ2-7, with 12 bases aligning to TRBD2. V trimming: 2 bases; J trimming: 4 bases; junction bases outside the gene matches: 6. The length of the CDR3 is 15 residues. The germline V gene has CDR1 DFQATT and CDR2 SNEGSKA (reference sequence). Here the CDR3 DNA reads TGCAGTGCTAGACCACCAACTAGCGGGAGGTACGAGCAGTACTTC. Translating gives CSARPPTSGRYEQYF.

The rearrangement uses TRBV29-1 and TRBJ1-2, with D hard to call. The CDR3 spans 12 residues. Trimming cost V 4 bases and J 2 bases, with 8 bases left between them. Germline values: CDR1 SQVTM, CDR2 ANQGSEA. The DNA of the CDR3 is TGCAGCGTTGTCGGCGGGAACTATGGCTACACCTTC. It encodes CSVVGGNYGYTF.

In its sample, this clonotype was seen many times. The V and J genes are TRBV5-1 and TRBJ2-3; 11 bases are shared with TRBD2. The germline gives CDR1 SGHRS, CDR2 YFSETQ. Trimming took 3 bases from V and 2 from J; bases not matched to a gene: 11. CDR3 length: 18 residues. The CDR3 nucleotides read TGCGCCAGCAGCTCTCCCTCGACTAGCGGGACCCCCACAGATACGCAGTATTTT. It translates to CASSSPSTSGTPTDTQYF. Full variable domain (rest looked up from reference TRBV5-1 and TRBJ2-3): KAGVTQTPRYLIKTRGQQVTLSCSPISGHRSVSWYQQTPGQGLQFLFEYFSETQRNKGNFPGRFSGRQFSNSRSEMNVSTLELGDSALYLCASSSPSTSGTPTDTQYFGPGTRLTVL.

Comment on this clonotype: A clone one base away is much larger, so this may be a read error. The chain uses TRBV9 and TRBJ2-7, with D unresolved. Germline CDR1 is SGDLS and CDR2 is YYNGEE. This CDR3 is built from 16 residues. CDR3 in amino acids: CASSASLTDGTYEQCF. In nucleotides, the CDR3 is TGTGCCAGCAGCGCCTCCCTAACCGACGGAACCTACGAGCAGTGCTTC.

This clonotype occurred many times. The chain combines TRBV28 with TRBJ2-2, with D possibly being TRBD2 (5 bases). The CDR3 totals 12 residues. Germline CDR1 reads MDHEN; CDR2 reads SYDVKM. The DNA of the CDR3 is TGTGGCACTAGTTCGAACACCGGGGAGCTGTTTTTT. Its protein product is CGTSSNTGELFF.

The chain carries TRBV18 and TRBJ2-5; no clear D. The CDR3 length is 14 residues. Germline CDR1 KGHSH, CDR2 LQKENI. Between the trimmed V and J ends, which lost 3 bases and 5 bases, there was a span of 13 bases. CDR3 DNA sequence: TGTGCCAGCTCACCGGTAGCCGTCCACGAGACCCAGTACTTC. Amino acids: CASSPVAVHETQYF.

The sample holds a few counts of this clonotype. The junction departs from germline at one end; a sequencing error may be responsible. This sequence joins TRBV29-1 and TRBJ2-1; D uncertain. CDR3 length equals 14 residues. Germline CDR1 SQVTM, CDR2 ANQGSEA. The DNA for the CDR3 is TGCAGCGTTGAAGACTCCCACTCCGACAATGAGCAGTTCTTC. This encodes CSVEDSHSDNEQFF.

With respect to this clonotype: This may be a read error, as it is one base from a much larger clone. The chain carries TRBV12-5 and TRBJ2-1, with D perhaps TRBD1 (6 bases). This CDR3 is 15 amino acids long. The germline CDR1 and CDR2 sequences are LGHNT and FRNRAP. CDR3 in amino acids: CASGGGHVSYNGQFF. The CDR3 DNA reads as TGTGCTAGTGGAGGGGGACACGTCTCCTACAATGGGCAGTTCTTC.

This clonotype was counted many times. This chain joins TRBV3-1 and TRBJ2-1, with 9 bases aligning to TRBD2. Trimming cost V 4 bases and J 6 bases; bases outside gene matches: 7. Germline CDR1 LGHDT, CDR2 YNNKEL (reference sequence). The length of the CDR3 is 15 residues. The DNA for the CDR3 is TGTGCCAGCAGCCCGCCGGGACTAGCTAGCAATGAGCAGTTCTTC. It encodes CASSPPGLASNEQFF.

Many counts were recorded for this clonotype. The J gene is TRBJ1-2, the V gene TRBV3-1; D is undetermined. Trimming cost V 3 bases and J 2 bases, with 10 bases left between them. The V gene's germline CDR1 is LGHDT and CDR2 YNNKEL (reference sequence). The CDR3 is 14 residues long. The CDR3 coding sequence is TGTGCCAGCAGCCATTTCAGAGCAAACTATGGCTACACCTTC. It codes for CASSHFRANYGYTF.

The chain combines TRBV28 with TRBJ1-1; D remains unclear. CDR3 size: 12 residues. The V gene lost 4 bases and the J gene lost 8 bases, with 11 bases spanning the gap. Germline loops: CDR1 MDHEN, CDR2 SYDVKM. CDR3 coding DNA: TGTGCCAGCAGTTCAAGGCAGCGCGAAGCTTTCTTT. Translating it yields CASSSRQREAFF.

This clonotype was picked up many times. This chain joins TRBV6-2 or TRBV6-3 and TRBJ2-7; TRBD1 aligns across 8 bases. The CDR3 is 16 residues long. In germline, CDR1 is MNHEY, CDR2 SVGEGT. After removal of 2 bases from V and 1 base from J, the junction contained 7 bases not matched to a gene. The CDR3 protein is CASSYGRTGTSYEQYF. Written as DNA, the CDR3 is TGTGCCAGCAGTTACGGCCGGACAGGGACTTCCTACGAGCAGTACTTC.

The J gene is TRBJ2-2, the V gene TRBV20-1, with D possibly TRBD1 on 6 matching bases. The germline V and J ends were trimmed by 1 base and 1 base, with 22 bases remaining between them. The germline CDR1 and CDR2 sequences are DFQATT and SNEGSKA (reference sequence). The CDR3 runs 19 residues. The CDR3, as DNA: TGCAGTGCTAGAGCTTATGCCAGTACCGACAGGTTGAACACCGGGGAGCTGTTTTTT. The encoded protein is CSARAYASTDRLNTGELFF.

In this sample, this clonotype turned up many times. V is TRBV29-1 and J is TRBJ2-1; D is undetermined. The V gene's germline CDR1 is SQVTM and CDR2 ANQGSEA. The CDR3 totals 14 residues. Trimming took off 1 base at V and 5 bases at J, with 12 bases between the two ends. The CDR3 is CSVEASPVDNEQFF. The CDR3 DNA reads TGCAGCGTTGAAGCCTCCCCAGTCGACAATGAGCAGTTCTTC.

About this clonotype: A much bigger clone sits one base away, suggesting this may be a read error. The gene calls are TRBV3-1 and TRBJ1-5; D is uncertain. The CDR3 covers 15 residues. CDR1 is LGHDT, CDR2 YNNKEL, per germline (reference sequence). Trimming removed 6 bases from V and 5 bases from J, with 17 bases in between. In nucleotides, the CDR3 is TGTGCCAGCAGTTTCCCCCTGGGCCGGGATCAGCCCCAGCATTTT. It is translated as CASSFPLGRDQPQHF.

Many counts were recorded for this clonotype. V and J are TRBV28 and TRBJ2-7; possibly TRBD2 for D (6 bases). The V end lost 4 bases, the J end lost 6 bases, and 10 bases lay between the germline ends. CDR1 is MDHEN and CDR2 is SYDVKM in the germline V gene. The CDR3 runs 12 residues. The DNA of the CDR3 is TGTGCCAGCAGTTCGACTAGAAGCGAGCAGTACTTC. Translating gives CASSSTRSEQYF.

At least ten counts were recorded for this clonotype. CDR3 DNA: TGTGCCAGCAGCCTCCGGGGCTTCTACGAGCAGTACTTC. This gives the protein CASSLRGFYEQYF. The chain uses TRBV11-2 and TRBJ2-7, with D perhaps given as TRBD1 or TRBD2 (5 bases each). Germline V lookup: CDR1 SGHAT, CDR2 FQNNGV. CDR3 size: 13 residues. V shed 5 bases and J shed 3 bases, with 11 bases lying between them.

In this sample, this clonotype turned up many times. This chain connects TRBV28 to TRBJ1-2; weak D call: TRBD1 (5 bases). Germline lookup yields CDR1 MDHEN and CDR2 SYDVKM. The CDR3 length is 14 residues. Trimming shortened V by 5 bases and J by 5 bases, and 15 bases separated the two germline ends. The chain's CDR3 is CASSQGLRGYGYTF. CDR3 in DNA: TGTGCCAGCAGTCAGGGTCTCCGGGGGTATGGCTACACCTTC.

This clonotype was detected only a few times. V and J are TRBV5-1 and TRBJ2-5; 11 bases are a match to TRBD2. The V and J ends lost 0 bases and 13 bases, in that order; junction bases with no gene match: 8. The germline V gene encodes CDR1 SGHRS and CDR2 YFSETQ. The CDR3 runs to 14 residues. CDR3 protein: CASSLETSGAPPYF. CDR3 coding DNA: TGCGCCAGCAGCTTGGAGACTAGCGGGGCACCACCGTACTTC.

CDR3 sequence (DNA): TGTGCCAGCAGTTACTTGACTAGTTCAGGTGAGCAGTTCTTC. This encodes CASSYLTSSGEQFF. This chain uses TRBV6-2 or TRBV6-3 with TRBJ2-1, with a possible D match to TRBD2 (6 bases). CDR3 length equals 14 residues. Trimming took off 1 base at V and 9 bases at J, with 13 bases between the two ends. In germline, CDR1 is MNHEY, CDR2 SVGEGT.

In its sample, this clonotype was seen many times. The chain couples TRBV27 to TRBJ2-4; D perhaps matches TRBD2 (6 bases). The germline gives CDR1 MNHEY, CDR2 SMNVEV (reference sequence). This CDR3 has 14 residues. V was clipped by 10 bases and J by 1 base, with 14 bases between them. In nucleotides, the CDR3 is TGTGCCACCCGGGACTCCTTGGCCAAAAACATTCAGTACTTC. Its translation is CATRDSLAKNIQYF.

This clonotype was recorded at least ten times. The CDR3 nucleotides are TGTGCCAGCAGTAAGGCAGGGGACGCAGATACGCAGTATTTT. This encodes CASSKAGDADTQYF. The chain carries TRBV28 and TRBJ2-3; tentatively, D is TRBD1 (6 bases). This CDR3 spans 14 amino acids. In germline, CDR1 is MDHEN, CDR2 SYDVKM. Trimming removed 5 bases at V and 4 bases at J, with 13 bases between.

This clonotype has just a few counts. The chain is built from TRBV19 and TRBJ2-1, with no clear D. Trimming cost V 3 bases and J 10 bases, with 13 bases left between them. CDR1 LNHDA and CDR2 SQIVND come from the germline V gene (reference sequence). The CDR3 contains 13 residues. Here the CDR3 reads CASSISDIEEQFF. The CDR3 DNA reads TGTGCCAGTAGTATTTCCGACATCGAGGAGCAGTTCTTC. Drawing the rest from reference TRBV19 and TRBJ2-1, the complete variable domain is DGGITQSPKYLFRKEGQNVTLSCEQNLNHDAMYWYRQDPGQGLRLIYYSQIVNDFQKGDIAEGYSVSREKKESFPLTVTSAQKNPTAFYLCASSISDIEEQFFGPGTRLTVL.

This clonotype has a count of ten or more. The gene calls are TRBV2 and TRBJ1-4; D gene uncertain. This CDR3 has 16 residues. The germline CDR1 and CDR2 sequences are SNHLY and FYNNEI. V lost 6 bases and J 10 bases, leaving 24 bases between the germline ends. In DNA form, the CDR3 reads TGTGCCAGCAGCCAATTGTCGGGGTGGGTGCGTGGAAAACTGTTTTTT. It encodes CASSQLSGWVRGKLFF.

The rearrangement joins TRBV6-2 or TRBV6-3 to TRBJ1-3; maybe TRBD1 (5 bases). V was clipped by 8 bases and J by 2 bases, with 16 bases between them. This CDR3 spans 15 amino acids. In germline, CDR1 is MNHEY, CDR2 SVGEGT. The DNA for the CDR3 is TGTGCCAGCGGGGAGTTCCGGGGCACTGGAAACACCATATATTTT. The encoded protein is CASGEFRGTGNTIYF.

This clonotype was seen many times. The gene calls are TRBV6-1 and TRBJ2-7, with D uncertain. Trimming took off 9 bases at V and 0 bases at J, with 12 bases between the two ends. The CDR3 totals 13 residues. Per the germline V gene, CDR1 is MNHNS and CDR2 is SASEGT. The CDR3 region has the DNA TGTGCCAGTTCGACGGTGAGCTCCTACGAGCAGTACTTC. Protein: CASSTVSSYEQYF.

This clonotype has more than one count but fewer than ten. The chain has TRBV20-1 and TRBJ2-2, with D perhaps matching TRBD1 or TRBD2 (7 bases each). The CDR3 has 15 residues. Trimming removed 2 bases at V and 4 bases at J, with 14 bases between. The germline V gene has CDR1 DFQATT and CDR2 SNEGSKA (reference sequence). CDR3 amino acids: CSARPSGGGTGELFF. DNA for the CDR3: TGCAGTGCTAGACCTTCAGGGGGGGGCACCGGGGAGCTGTTTTTT.